A single T cell receptor beta chain is shown here with its context. Its matching antigen is unknown. The entry originates in a study of Ad26.COV2.S vaccination and SARS-CoV-2 variants. Study-wide points: Substantial response breadth was reportedly seen for spike-specific CD8+ and CD4+ T cells after vaccination. Those who received vaccine or placebo ended up with similar non-spike TCR breadth. Vaccinated individuals (as opposed to placebo recipients) had higher spike-specific TCR breadth.

TCRdb keeps only in-frame clones here, not all; method: immunoSEQ multiplex PCR. The sample has about 7,100 clones; about four fifths are singletons. This CDR3 comprises 13 residues. The germline V gene encodes CDR1 SEHNR and CDR2 FQNEAQ (reference sequence). Deletions cut 1 base from V and 7 bases from J, with 8 bases between. V and J are TRBV7-9 and TRBJ2-1; a weak D match, TRBD2 (6 bases). This receptor was identified in a human donor who had recovered from COVID-19. Here the sequenced sample was peripheral blood, taken after recovery from COVID-19. The chain's CDR3 is CASSLGLDNEQFF. CDR3 DNA: TGTGCCAGCAGCTTAGGACTAGATAATGAGCAGTTCTTC.